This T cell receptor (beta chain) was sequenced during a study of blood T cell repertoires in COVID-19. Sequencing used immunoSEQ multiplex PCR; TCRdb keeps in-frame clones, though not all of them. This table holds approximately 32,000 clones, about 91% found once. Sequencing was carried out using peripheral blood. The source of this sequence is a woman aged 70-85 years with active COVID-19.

In DNA, the CDR3 is TGTGCCAGTGGCGGCGGGCGGGGGACCTCCACCGGGGAGCTGTTTTTT. This encodes CASGGGRGTSTGELFF. V gene TRBV19 combines with J gene TRBJ2-2; 7 nucleotides align to TRBD2. The length of the CDR3 is 16 residues. The germline V gene has CDR1 LNHDA and CDR2 SQIVND (reference sequence). V was pared by 8 bases and J by 4 bases, with 13 bases of the junction left unmatched.